This T cell receptor beta chain was identified in a study of blood T cell repertoires in COVID-19. The germline V gene has CDR1 SEHNR and CDR2 FQNEAQ (reference sequence). The CDR3 consists of 12 residues. Trimming took off 0 bases at V and 7 bases at J, with 7 bases between the two ends. Original processing methods: Scientists estimated how many nucleated cells there were by amplifying reference gene primers. Data came from immunoSEQ multiplex PCR; TCRdb stores just in-frame clones and leaves some out. Clone size and the V and J calls come from that table; the DNA yielded D and trimming. The top ten clones hold around 10% of a sample with tens of thousands of clones, approximately 80% of them seen once.

The receptor comes from a man in his forties or fifties with acute or convalescent COVID-19. The sequenced sample was peripheral blood. The J gene is TRBJ2-7, the V gene TRBV7-9; no reliable D call. The CDR3 is CASSLAGLEQYF. The CDR3 DNA is TGTGCCAGCAGCTTAGCGGGCCTTGAGCAGTACTTC.